This TCR beta chain was documented in a study of T cell repertoires in cytomegalovirus infection (dated by TCRdb to about 2019). About the full investigation: Because public TCR beta signatures pointed to carriage of CMV infection together with the matching HLA type, the HLA type of each donor mattered for the analysis. What the study reported, not specific to this receptor: The ex vivo response was dominated by HLA-C-restricted CMV-specific TCR beta clonotypes, which also provided the single most frequent clonotype in two of eight donors. Carriers of CMV infection plus the relevant HLA type were discriminated by the cumulative frequency of public TCR beta family members in the study cohort and in an independent roughly 350-donor cohort.

TCRdb names Illumina HiSeq 1500 as the instrument used. Through fastp at Q25 and MiXCR, TCRdb rebuilt clones from the public reads, retaining in-frame beta chains. Every CDR3 protein is listed once, alongside the most common genes and DNA of its rows. The sample contains about 400,000 distinct CDR3 sequences, roughly 20% of them found a single time. The ten largest clones represent less than 9.5% of the sample. In this sample, this clonotype turned up many times. The antigen it recognizes is unknown. No quality values exist for individual bases; no much larger clone is one base distant. Deletion took 6 bases off V and 4 bases off J, with a span of 15 bases between the germline ends. There are 14 amino acids in the CDR3, from cysteine to phenylalanine inclusive. Only CDR3 DNA is held: 42 bases, read in frame from base 1.

The V and J genes are TRBV12-3 or TRBV12-4 and TRBJ2-5; the best D guess is TRBD2, with 5 bases matching. The sequence was collected from a human donor in good health (CMV status not recorded). Some clones in this sample may be carry-over from other donors' samples. Source material: PBMCs. The DNA reads as follows: TGTGCCAGCAGCCCTTTTAGAGGAGGAGAGACCCAGTACTTC. It specifies CASSPFRGGETQYF.